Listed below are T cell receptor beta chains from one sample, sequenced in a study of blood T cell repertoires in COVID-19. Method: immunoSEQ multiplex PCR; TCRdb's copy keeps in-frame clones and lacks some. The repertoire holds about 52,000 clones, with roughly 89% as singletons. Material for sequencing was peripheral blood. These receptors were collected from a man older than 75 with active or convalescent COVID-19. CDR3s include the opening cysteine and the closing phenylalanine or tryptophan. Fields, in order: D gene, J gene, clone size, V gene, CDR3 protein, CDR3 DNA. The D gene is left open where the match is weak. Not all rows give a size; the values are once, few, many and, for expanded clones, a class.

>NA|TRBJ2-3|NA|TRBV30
CAWSSGGSTDTQYF
TGTGCCTGGAGCTCTGGGGGCAGCACAGATACGCAGTATTTT
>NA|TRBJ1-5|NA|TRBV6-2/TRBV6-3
CASSPSGQTQPQHF
TGTGCCAGCAGTCCATCCGGACAGACGCAGCCCCAGCATTTT
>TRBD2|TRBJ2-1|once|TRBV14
CASSQEQGTSGRGYNEQFF
TGTGCCAGCAGCCAAGAACAGGGGACTAGCGGGAGGGGCTACAATGAGCAGTTCTTC
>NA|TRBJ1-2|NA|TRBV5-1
CASSQGQGNGYTF
TGCGCCAGCAGCCAGGGGCAGGGGAATGGCTACACCTTC
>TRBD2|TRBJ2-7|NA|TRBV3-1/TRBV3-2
CASSQDSSGGAQYF
TGTGCCAGCAGCCAAGATTCTAGCGGGGGGGCGCAGTACTTC
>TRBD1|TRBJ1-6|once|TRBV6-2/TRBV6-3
CASSKRTGGIGLDSPLHF
TGTGCCAGCAGTAAACGGACAGGGGGCATCGGCCTGGATTCACCCCTCCACTTT
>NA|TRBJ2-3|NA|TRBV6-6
CASSYSGENTDTQYF
TGTGCCAGCAGTTACTCCGGAGAGAACACAGATACGCAGTATTTT
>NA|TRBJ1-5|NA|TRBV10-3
CAISEYNQPQHF
TGTGCCATCAGTGAATACAATCAGCCCCAGCATTTT
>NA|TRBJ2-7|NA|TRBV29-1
CSVAQGPYEQYF
TGCAGCGTTGCACAGGGACCCTACGAGCAGTACTTC
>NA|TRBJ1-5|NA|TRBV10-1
CASSGQSDQPQHF
TGCGCCAGCAGTGGACAGTCTGATCAGCCCCAGCATTTT
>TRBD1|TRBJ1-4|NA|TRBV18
CASSPPGTANEKLFF
TGTGCCAGCTCACCGCCCGGGACAGCGAATGAAAAACTGTTTTTT